This is a list of T cell receptor beta chains from one sample in a study of T cell clonotyping in hematopoietic cell transplantation. Sequenced by immunoSEQ multiplex PCR; TCRdb stores in-frame clones only, minus some. This table holds about 15,000 clones, 94% found once. Sequences were derived from PBMCs, sampled 30 days after allogeneic stem cell transplant. The receptors stem from a male patient aged 60-70 years who had an allogeneic stem cell transplant from an unrelated donor, so the T cells may come from the graft donor. Some clones in this sample may be carry-over from other donors' samples. The CDR3 runs from the conserved cysteine through the conserved F or W. Each record gives: J gene, V gene, clone size, D gene, CDR3 DNA, CDR3 protein. A D gene is named only where the DNA matches it firmly. Clone sizes are given selectively: once, few, many, or a class where the clone is expanded.

TRBJ2-7,TRBV7-9,-,-,TGTGCCAGCAGCCTTTTTCCGACAGCTTCAAGTTCCTACGAGCAGTACTTC,CASSLFPTASSSYEQYF
TRBJ2-7,TRBV9,-,-,TGTGCCAGCAGCGTCTGCACAGGGAACTCGTGCGAGCAGTACTTC,CASSVCTGNSCEQYF
TRBJ2-7,TRBV7-6,-,-,TGTGCCAGCAGCTTAGGGGGAGGGGGCTACGAGCAGTACTTC,CASSLGGGGYEQYF
TRBJ1-1,TRBV19,-,-,TGTGCCAGTAGTATAGTGTCGCAACGAGCTTTCTTT,CASSIVSQRAFF
TRBJ2-7,TRBV10-3,-,-,TGTGCCATCAGCATTCGAGGGGGAAAGCTCGACGAGCAGTACTTC,CAISIRGGKLDEQYF
TRBJ2-1,TRBV11-3,-,TRBD1,TGTGCCAGCAGCTCCAGCCGGACAGGGGCTTACAATGAGCAGTTCTTC,CASSSSRTGAYNEQFF
TRBJ2-3,TRBV4-2,-,-,TGTGCCAGCAGCCAAGGGGCGGGTACGCAGTATTTT,CASSQGAGTQYF
TRBJ2-2,TRBV7-2,once,TRBD2,TGTGCCAGCAGCTTAGGACTAGCGGGGGGGCTTGACACCGGGGAGCTGTTTTTT,CASSLGLAGGLDTGELFF
TRBJ1-1,TRBV10-3,-,-,TGTGCCATCAAGAGGGGACCGAACACTGAAGCTTTCTTT,CAIKRGPNTEAFF
TRBJ1-2,TRBV14,-,-,TGTGCCAGCAGCCAATGGCGGGGCTGGAACTATGGCTACACCTTC,CASSQWRGWNYGYTF
TRBJ2-7,TRBV10-3,-,TRBD1,TGTGCCATCAGTGAGTCGGGCAGGGGGCGACCCTACGAGCAGTACTTC,CAISESGRGRPYEQYF
TRBJ1-4,TRBV15,-,-,TGTGCCACCAGCAGAGATCCGGGGGATGACGAAAAACTGTTTTTT,CATSRDPGDDEKLFF
TRBJ1-2,TRBV5-4,-,TRBD1,TGTGCCAGCAGCGCTGACAGGGTCCGTGGCTACACCTTC,CASSADRVRGYTF
TRBJ1-2,TRBV29-1,-,TRBD1,TGCAGTGCTCTCCGGGACAGGGGTAACTATGGCTACACCTTC,CSALRDRGNYGYTF
TRBJ1-2,TRBV7-2,-,TRBD1,TGTGCCAGCAGCTTACGAGGACAGGGTATAGGCGGCTACACCTTC,CASSLRGQGIGGYTF
TRBJ1-2,TRBV14,-,-,TGTGCCAGCAGCGTAAGCCAGTCCTATGGCTACACCTTC,CASSVSQSYGYTF